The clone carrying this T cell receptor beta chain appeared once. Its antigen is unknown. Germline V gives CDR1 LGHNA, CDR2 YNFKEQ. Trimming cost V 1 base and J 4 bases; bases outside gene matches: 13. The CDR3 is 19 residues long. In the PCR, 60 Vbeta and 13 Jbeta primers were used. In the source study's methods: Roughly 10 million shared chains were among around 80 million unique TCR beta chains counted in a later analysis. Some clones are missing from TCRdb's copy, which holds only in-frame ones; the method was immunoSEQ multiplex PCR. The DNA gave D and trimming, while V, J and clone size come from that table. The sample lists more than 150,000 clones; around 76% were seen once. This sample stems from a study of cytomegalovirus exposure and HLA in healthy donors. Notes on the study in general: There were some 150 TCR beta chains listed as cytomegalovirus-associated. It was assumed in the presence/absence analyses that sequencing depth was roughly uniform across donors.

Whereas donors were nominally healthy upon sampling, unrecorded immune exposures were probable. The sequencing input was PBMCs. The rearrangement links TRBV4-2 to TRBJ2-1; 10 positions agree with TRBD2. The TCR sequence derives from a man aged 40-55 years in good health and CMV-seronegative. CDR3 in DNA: TGTGCCAGCAGCCAAGTCCTAGGGACTAGCGCCATCCCGTACAATGAGCAGTTCTTC. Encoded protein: CASSQVLGTSAIPYNEQFF.